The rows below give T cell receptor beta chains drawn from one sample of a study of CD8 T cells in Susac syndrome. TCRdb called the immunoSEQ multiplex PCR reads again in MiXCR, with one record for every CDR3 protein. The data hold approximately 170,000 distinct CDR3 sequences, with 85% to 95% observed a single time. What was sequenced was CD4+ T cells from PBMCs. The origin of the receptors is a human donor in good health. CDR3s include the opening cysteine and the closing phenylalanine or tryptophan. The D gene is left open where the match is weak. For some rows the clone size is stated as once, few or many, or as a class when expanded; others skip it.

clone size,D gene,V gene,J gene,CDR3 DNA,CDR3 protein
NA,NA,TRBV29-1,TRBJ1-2,TGCAGCGTTGGTGAAATAGATGGCTACACCTTC,CSVGEIDGYTF
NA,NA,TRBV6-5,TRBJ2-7,TGTGCCAGCAGTAGGGGGGGACCTAGATACGAGCAGTACTTC,CASSRGGPRYEQYF
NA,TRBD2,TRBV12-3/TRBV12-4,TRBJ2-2,TGTGCCAGCAGTAGGACTAGCGGGGACACCGGGGAGCTGTTTTTT,CASSRTSGDTGELFF
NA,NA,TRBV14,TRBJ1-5,TGTGCCAGCAGCCAAGATCAACTGGGCTTGAATCAGCCCCAGCATTTT,CASSQDQLGLNQPQHF
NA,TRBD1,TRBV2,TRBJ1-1,TGTGCCAGCAGTGAAACAGGGGGAGGGACTGAAGCTTTCTTT,CASSETGGGTEAFF
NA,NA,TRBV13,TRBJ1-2,TGTGCCAGCAGCTTAGAAGGAGGTTCCTTAGGCGGCTACACCTTC,CASSLEGGSLGGYTF
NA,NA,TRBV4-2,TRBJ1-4,TGTGCCAGCAGCCAGGGTCCGGCCTCCTCGAATGAAAAACTGTTTTTT,CASSQGPASSNEKLFF
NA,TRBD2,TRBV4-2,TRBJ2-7,TGTGCCAGCAGCCAAGAAGGTGGACTAGCGGACCCCTACGAGCAGTACTTC,CASSQEGGLADPYEQYF
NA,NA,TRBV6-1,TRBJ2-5,TGTGCCAGCAGTGATCGTGGGCAGACCTCAGAGACCCAGTACTTC,CASSDRGQTSETQYF
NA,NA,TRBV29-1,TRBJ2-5,TGCAGCGGCGGGCAAGAGACCCAGTACTTC,CSGGQETQYF
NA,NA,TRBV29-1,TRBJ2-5,TGCAGCGTAGCTAGCGCCCAAGAGACCCAGTACTTC,CSVASAQETQYF
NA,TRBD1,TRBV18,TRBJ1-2,TGTGCCAGCTCAACCACCTTCGGGACAGCTAACTATGGCTACACCTTC,CASSTTFGTANYGYTF
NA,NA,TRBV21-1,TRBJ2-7,TGTGCCAGCAGCAAAGCGCCTTATTTCAAAAACACTTCCGAGCAGTACTTC,CASSKAPYFKNTSEQYF
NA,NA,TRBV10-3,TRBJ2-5,TGTGCCATCAGTGAGTCGACGGGCAGTCAAGAGACCCAGTACTTC,CAISESTGSQETQYF
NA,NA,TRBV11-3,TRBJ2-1,TGTGCCAGCAGCTTGGCCCTCAGTCTTTCCTACAATGAGCAGTTCTTC,CASSLALSLSYNEQFF
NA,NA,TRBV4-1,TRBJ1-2,TGCGCCAGCAGCCAAGAGTCGGTAAGAGGGAATCATGGCTACACCTTC,CASSQESVRGNHGYTF
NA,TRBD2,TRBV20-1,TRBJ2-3,TGCAGTGCCGGGAGGGGGGGGTATACAGATACGCAGTATTTT,CSAGRGGYTDTQYF
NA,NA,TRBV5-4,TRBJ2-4,TGTGCCAGCAGCTTAGTTGGGACGGAAGAGCCAAAAAACATTCAGTACTTC,CASSLVGTEEPKNIQYF
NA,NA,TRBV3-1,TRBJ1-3,TGTGCCAGCAGCCAAGTAACTCGGTATGTGCGGGGAACCGAGGGAAGAAACACCATATATTTT,CASSQVTRYVRGTEGRNTIYF
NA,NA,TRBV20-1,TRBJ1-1,TGCAGTGCTGTCCGCGAGAGAAGGACTGAAGCTTTCTTT,CSAVRERRTEAFF
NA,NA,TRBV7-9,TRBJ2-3,TGTGCCAGCAGCTCCACAACAAGGGCAGATACGCAGTATTTT,CASSSTTRADTQYF
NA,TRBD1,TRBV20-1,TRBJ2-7,TGCAGTGCCCATACCGGGACAGACGCCTACGAGCAGTACTTC,CSAHTGTDAYEQYF
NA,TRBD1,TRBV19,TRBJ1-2,TGTGCCAGTAGTAGACAAGGGACAGGCTCCCCCTATGGCTACACCTTC,CASSRQGTGSPYGYTF
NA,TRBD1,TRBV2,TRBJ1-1,TGTGCCAGCAGTGGGGACAGGGAAAGCACTGAAGCTTTCTTT,CASSGDRESTEAFF
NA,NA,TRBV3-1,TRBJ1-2,TGTGCCAGCAGCCGATACAGTGGGTCTAACTATGGCTACACCTTC,CASSRYSGSNYGYTF
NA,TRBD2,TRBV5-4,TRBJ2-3,TGTGCCAGCAGCGCGGGACTAGCGGGGCCGGATACGAAGTATTTT,CASSAGLAGPDTKYF
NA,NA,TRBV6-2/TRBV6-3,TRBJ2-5,TGTGCCAGCAGTGACCAACAGGTTGGCCAAGAGACCCAGTACTTC,CASSDQQVGQETQYF
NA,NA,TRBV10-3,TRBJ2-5,TGTGCCATCAGTGCCAGGACTGAAGAGACCCAGTACTTC,CAISARTEETQYF
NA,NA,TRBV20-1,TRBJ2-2,TGCAGTGCTAGTCCGGGCTCAAACACCGGGGAGCTGTTTTTT,CSASPGSNTGELFF
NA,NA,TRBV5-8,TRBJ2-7,TGTGCCAGCAGCTTGGAATTCGGATCCGACGAACCCCGCTACGAGCAGTACTTC,CASSLEFGSDEPRYEQYF
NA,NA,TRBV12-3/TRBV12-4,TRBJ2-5,TGTGCCAGCAGTTTTCAGGGGATAGGGACCCAGTACTTC,CASSFQGIGTQYF
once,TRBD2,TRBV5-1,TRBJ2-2,TGCGCCAGCAGCTTGAGCGGGGGGACCGGGGAGCTGTTTTTT,CASSLSGGTGELFF
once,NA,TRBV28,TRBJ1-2,TGTGCCAGCAGTTCAGGGTACTACGCTGGCTATGGCTACACCTTC,CASSSGYYAGYGYTF
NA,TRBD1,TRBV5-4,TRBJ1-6,TGTGCCAGCAGCCCTGGACAGGACGAGGCACCCCTCCACTTT,CASSPGQDEAPLHF
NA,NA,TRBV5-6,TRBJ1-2,TGTGCCAGCTCGGGAACAGACTCTAACTATGGCTACACCTTC,CASSGTDSNYGYTF
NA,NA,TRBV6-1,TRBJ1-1,TGTGCCAGCAATGGGGCGTCTGAAGCTTTCTTT,CASNGASEAFF
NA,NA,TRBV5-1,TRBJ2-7,TGCGCCAGCAGCAGCGACACTAGCTCCTACGAGCAGTACTTC,CASSSDTSSYEQYF
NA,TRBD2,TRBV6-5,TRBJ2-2,TGTGCCAGCTTCGGGGGACTAACCGGGGAGCTGTTTTTT,CASFGGLTGELFF
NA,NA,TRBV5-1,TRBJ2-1,TGCGCCAGCAGCTTGGATTCAACGGGGTATTGGTTCTTC,CASSLDSTGYWFF
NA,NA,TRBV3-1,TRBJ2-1,TGTGCCAGCAGCCAATACCCAGACGACACGATCTTCTCCTACAATGAGCAGTTCTTC,CASSQYPDDTIFSYNEQFF